This T cell receptor (beta chain) was captured by sequencing in a study of cytomegalovirus exposure and HLA in healthy donors. The PCR contained 60 Vbeta and 13 Jbeta primers. Assay: immunoSEQ multiplex PCR; the TCRdb copy retains only in-frame clones and omits some. Found here are 100,000 to 150,000 clones, just under 80% of them singletons; the top ten hold roughly 5.7%. This clone was recorded a few times. Antigen unknown. Study-level points and caveats: The likely origin of a cluster of highly shared sequence variants was a sequencing artifact. Most CMV-associated TCR beta chains were later found to appear HLA-restricted. Later on, a genetic analysis was performed. It linked a missense variant in DCLRE1C with V- and J-gene trimming of TCR beta.

Per the germline V gene, CDR1 is SEHNR and CDR2 is FQNEAQ (reference sequence). Trimming removed 2 bases from V and 6 bases from J, with 16 bases in between. The CDR3 runs 15 residues. The chain links TRBV7-9 to TRBJ1-2; tentative D call: TRBD1 (5 bases). Sequenced: PBMCs. The TCR originated in a man younger than 45 in good health and CMV-seronegative. The CDR3 region has the DNA TGTGCCAGCAGCTTAATGGGACTTGCGAACGATGGCTACACCTTC. Translation: CASSLMGLANDGYTF.